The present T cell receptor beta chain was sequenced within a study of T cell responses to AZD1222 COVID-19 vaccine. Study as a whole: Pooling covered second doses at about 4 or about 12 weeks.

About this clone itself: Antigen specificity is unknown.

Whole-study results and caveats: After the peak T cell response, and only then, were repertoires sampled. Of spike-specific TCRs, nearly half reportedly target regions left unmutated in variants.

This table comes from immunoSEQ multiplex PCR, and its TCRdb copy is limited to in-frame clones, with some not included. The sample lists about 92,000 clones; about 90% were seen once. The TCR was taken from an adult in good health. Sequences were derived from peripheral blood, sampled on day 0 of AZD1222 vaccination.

The CDR3 sequence is CASSYPPGWTQYF. The DNA for the CDR3 is TGTGCCAGCAGTTACCCACCCGGGTGGACCCAGTACTTC. This sequence joins TRBV6-2 or TRBV6-3 and TRBJ2-5; unclear D gene. V lost 2 bases and J lost 7, with 11 bases in between. The germline CDR1 and CDR2 sequences are MNHEY and SVGEGT. The CDR3 is 13 amino acids.